The 22 T cell receptor beta chains given below trace back to one sample, sequenced in a study of CD8+ T cells in alopecia areata. Specified treatment: oral pan-JAK inhibitor, 5-10 mg twice daily. The authors extracted RNA and reverse transcribed it into cDNA as the sequencing template. Sequencing used immunoSEQ multiplex PCR; TCRdb keeps in-frame clones, though not all of them. There are approximately 180,000 clones in the sample; roughly 63% occur only once, and 16% lies in the top ten. The starting material was CD4+ T cells sorted from blood, obtained at approximately week 61, from a patient treated with tofacitinib. The receptors were gathered from a human donor with alopecia areata.

V and J are TRBV2 and TRBJ2-5; no firm D call. This CDR3 spans 14 amino acids. The V gene lost 1 base and the J gene lost 5 bases, with 11 bases spanning the gap. Germline V CDR1 and CDR2: SNHLY, FYNNEI. CDR3: CASSEGPNFETQYF. CDR3 nucleotides: TGTGCCAGCAGTGAAGGACCTAATTTCGAGACCCAGTACTTC.

This clone has just a few counts. This rearrangement joins TRBV5-1 to TRBJ1-6; D remains unclear. Germline V lookup: CDR1 SGHRS, CDR2 YFSETQ. This CDR3 is 14 amino acids long. The V gene lost 5 bases and the J gene lost 9 bases, with 15 bases spanning the gap. CDR3 region: CASRQGAAASPLHF. The CDR3 region has the DNA TGCGCCAGCAGGCAAGGAGCTGCCGCTTCACCCCTCCACTTT.

This rearrangement joins TRBV29-1 to TRBJ1-5; tentatively, D is TRBD1 (6 bases). CDR1 is SQVTM and CDR2 is ANQGSEA in the germline V gene. Trimming removed 7 bases at V and 7 bases at J, with 14 bases between. CDR3 length: 12 amino acids. The CDR3 nucleotides are TGCAGCGCAGGGGAGGAAAGGCAGCCCCAGCATTTT. Residues: CSAGEERQPQHF.

For the CDR3, the DNA is TGCAGCGTTGTCGGACGACAGGGGGCATACGAGCAGTACTTC. This gives the protein CSVVGRQGAYEQYF. The chain carries TRBV29-1 and TRBJ2-7, with TRBD1 identical over 10 bases. The germline gives CDR1 SQVTM, CDR2 ANQGSEA. The CDR3 runs to 14 residues. V lost 4 bases to trimming and J lost 4 bases; unmatched junction nucleotides: 7.

V usage is TRBV29-1 and J usage is TRBJ2-5; maybe TRBD2 (6 bases). V dropped 8 bases and J dropped 4 bases, with 14 bases sitting between them. Looked up from germline, CDR1 is SQVTM and CDR2 is ANQGSEA. There are 12 residues in the CDR3. The CDR3 loop is CSQEGTGETQYF. In nucleotides, the CDR3 is TGCAGCCAAGAAGGGACTGGAGAGACCCAGTACTTC.

The rearrangement joins TRBV2 to TRBJ2-5; perhaps TRBD2 as D (6 bases). The germline V gene has CDR1 SNHLY and CDR2 FYNNEI. Trimming shortened V by 8 bases and J by 5 bases, and 15 bases separated the two germline ends. The CDR3 extends over 13 amino acids. In nucleotides, the CDR3 is TGTGCCAGCCGACCGACTAGTTACGAGACCCAGTACTTC. This encodes CASRPTSYETQYF. The variable domain in full, completed from reference TRBV2 and TRBJ2-5, reads EPEVTQTPSHQVTQMGQEVILRCVPISNHLYFYWYRQILGQKVEFLVSFYNNEISEKSEIFDDQFSVERPDGSNFTLKIRSTKLEDSAMYFCASRPTSYETQYFGPGTRLLVL.

The chain joins TRBV5-6 to TRBJ2-7, with D unresolved. Trimming cost V 0 bases and J 5 bases, with 12 bases left between them. Germline V CDR1 and CDR2: SGHDT, YYEEEE. This CDR3 is 14 amino acids long. DNA of the CDR3: TGTGCCAGCAGCTTGGTGTGGGCTGGGGACGAGCAGTACTTC. It codes for CASSLVWAGDEQYF.

This sequence joins TRBV4-1 and TRBJ2-3; 8 bases are shared with TRBD2. With 4 bases clipped from V and 6 bases from J, the junction kept 9 bases outside the gene matches. Germline V CDR1 and CDR2: MGHRA, YSYEKL. This CDR3 contains 15 residues. CDR3 nucleotide sequence: TGCGCCAGCAGCCCCTTTGGACTAGCCCCGGATACGCAGTATTTT. Protein: CASSPFGLAPDTQYF.

The chain couples TRBV27 to TRBJ1-4; 7 bases agree with TRBD1. V was clipped by 5 bases and J by 5 bases; unmatched bases: 5. The CDR3 length is 14 residues. Germline values: CDR1 MNHEY, CDR2 SMNVEV (reference sequence). The CDR3 spells CASSTGVENEKLFF. The CDR3 DNA sequence: TGTGCCAGCAGTACAGGGGTTGAGAATGAAAAACTGTTTTTT.

The CDR3 spells CASSRQAQDYGYTF. The DNA of the CDR3 is TGTGCCAGCAGCCGGCAAGCACAGGACTATGGCTACACCTTC. This sequence joins TRBV14 and TRBJ1-2, with D perhaps matching TRBD1 (5 bases). Germline V gene sequence: CDR1 SGHDN, CDR2 FVKESK. CDR3 length: 14 amino acids. Trimming pared 4 bases from V and 3 bases from J, leaving 12 bases between.

The CDR3 spells CAWGDNSNQPQHF. The CDR3 coding sequence is TGTGCTTGGGGGGACAATAGCAATCAGCCCCAGCATTTT. The chain uses TRBV30 and TRBJ1-5; tentatively, D is TRBD1 (6 bases). This CDR3 has 13 residues. The germline gives CDR1 GTSNPN, CDR2 SVGIG (reference sequence).

The chain is built from TRBV6-5 and TRBJ2-7; the D call may be TRBD1 or TRBD2 (5 bases each). CDR3 length: 15 amino acids. V gave up 2 bases and J gave up 5 bases, with 16 bases separating them. The germline gives CDR1 MNHEY, CDR2 SVGAGI. CDR3: CASSYRGDPTHEQYF. The CDR3 bases are TGTGCCAGCAGTTACCGTGGGGACCCTACCCACGAGCAGTACTTC.

The V and J genes are TRBV30 and TRBJ2-5; D is possibly TRBD2 (6 bases). Trimming shortened V by 5 bases and J by 7 bases, and 17 bases separated the two germline ends. This CDR3 comprises 13 residues. Per the germline V gene, CDR1 is GTSNPN and CDR2 is SVGIG (reference sequence). The CDR3, as DNA: TGTGCCTGGGGGACTGCCCCCATATGGACCCAGTACTTC. Protein product: CAWGTAPIWTQYF. The full variable domain, in which reference TRBV30 and TRBJ2-5 provide the parts outside the CDR3, is SQTIHQWPATLVQPVGSPLSLECTVEGTSNPNLYWYRQAAGRGLQLLFYSVGIGQISSEVPQNLSASRPQDRQFILSSKKLLLSDSGFYLCAWGTAPIWTQYFGPGTRLLVL.

This rearrangement joins TRBV2 to TRBJ2-7; 7 bases agree with TRBD1. Germline V gives CDR1 SNHLY, CDR2 FYNNEI. CDR3 length: 16 amino acids. The V gene end was trimmed by 5 bases and the J gene end by 0 bases; junction bases not matched to a gene: 10. CDR3 in DNA: TGTGCCAGCAGTCCCTTGAGAGGGGGCCCCTCCTACGAGCAGTACTTC. Translated: CASSPLRGGPSYEQYF.

The V and J genes are TRBV5-8 and TRBJ2-5, with D maybe TRBD1 (6 bases). Germline assignment: CDR1 SGHTS and CDR2 YDEGEE. This CDR3 has 16 amino acids. V dropped 0 bases and J dropped 4 bases, with 16 bases sitting between them. CDR3 amino acids: CASSLGAGDYGETQYF. The CDR3 nucleotides are TGTGCCAGCAGCTTGGGGGCAGGGGATTATGGAGAGACCCAGTACTTC.

This clone was seen only a few times. The V gene is TRBV29-1, the J gene TRBJ2-5, with D possibly TRBD2 on 6 matching bases. The V gene's germline CDR1 is SQVTM and CDR2 ANQGSEA. V lost 7 bases and J lost 5, with 14 bases in between. The CDR3 contains 12 residues. Here the CDR3 reads CSAQLAGETQYF. The DNA for the CDR3 is TGCAGCGCCCAACTAGCTGGGGAGACCCAGTACTTC.

In this sample, this clone turned up a few times. The CDR3 DNA follows: TGTGCCAGCACCAGGCGAGCGGGTACGAGCTCTGGGGCCAACGTCCTGACTTTC. Its protein product is CASTRRAGTSSGANVLTF. V gene TRBV5-4 combines with J gene TRBJ2-6, with D tentatively TRBD2 (6 bases). The germline V and J ends were trimmed by 6 bases and 0 bases, with 19 bases remaining between them. Germline V gene sequence: CDR1 SGHNT, CDR2 YYREEE (reference sequence). The CDR3 runs 18 residues.

The rearrangement uses TRBV30 and TRBJ1-5; unclear D gene. The germline V gene encodes CDR1 GTSNPN and CDR2 SVGIG (reference sequence). CDR3 length: 14 residues. V shed 2 bases and J shed 0 bases, with 8 bases lying between them. The CDR3: CAWSRENSNQPQHF. The CDR3 DNA follows: TGTGCCTGGAGTAGGGAGAATAGCAATCAGCCCCAGCATTTT. Looking up the rest from reference TRBV30 and TRBJ1-5 gives the full variable domain: SQTIHQWPATLVQPVGSPLSLECTVEGTSNPNLYWYRQAAGRGLQLLFYSVGIGQISSEVPQNLSASRPQDRQFILSSKKLLLSDSGFYLCAWSRENSNQPQHFGDGTRLSIL.

This clone was recorded only once. This rearrangement joins TRBV30 to TRBJ2-2; D is ambiguous. The germline CDR1 and CDR2 sequences are GTSNPN and SVGIG (reference sequence). CDR3 length: 13 residues. CDR3: CAGARSNTGELFF. Here the CDR3 DNA reads TGTGCTGGAGCGAGATCGAACACCGGGGAGCTGTTTTTT.

The sample holds a few counts of this clone. V gene TRBV7-3 combines with J gene TRBJ1-2; possible D gene TRBD1, 6 bases. The CDR3 sequence is 18 residues long. V lost 5 bases and J lost 0, with 22 bases in between. The germline V gene has CDR1 SGHTA and CDR2 FQGTGA. CDR3: CASSTRQESVLSNYGYTF. In DNA form, the CDR3 reads TGTGCCAGCAGCACCCGACAGGAGTCTGTCCTATCTAACTATGGCTACACCTTC. Looking up the rest from reference TRBV7-3 and TRBJ1-2 gives the full variable domain: GAGVSQTPSNKVTEKGKYVELRCDPISGHTALYWYRQSLGQGPEFLIYFQGTGAADDSGLPNDRFFAVRPEGSVSTLKIQRTERGDSAVYLCASSTRQESVLSNYGYTFGSGTRLTVV.

A word on this clone: Other DNA sequences in this sample translate to the same CDR3. This chain's CDR3 is CASSLATDTQYF. The CDR3 DNA sequence: TGCGCCAGCAGCTTGGCGACAGATACGCAGTATTTT. The chain carries TRBV5-1 and TRBJ2-3, with D unclear. Germline assignment: CDR1 SGHRS and CDR2 YFSETQ. V shed 0 bases and J shed 3 bases, with 2 bases lying between them. This CDR3 spans 12 amino acids.

This clone was picked up one time. The chain has TRBV5-4 and TRBJ1-1, with 7 bases lining up with TRBD1. The CDR3 loop spans 15 amino acids. Unmatched junction bases numbered 5, after V lost 0 bases and J lost 3 bases. Germline CDR1 and CDR2: SGHNT and YYREEE (reference sequence). CDR3 region: CASSLVTGQYTEAFF. CDR3 nucleotide sequence: TGTGCCAGCAGCTTGGTTACGGGACAGTACACTGAAGCTTTCTTT.